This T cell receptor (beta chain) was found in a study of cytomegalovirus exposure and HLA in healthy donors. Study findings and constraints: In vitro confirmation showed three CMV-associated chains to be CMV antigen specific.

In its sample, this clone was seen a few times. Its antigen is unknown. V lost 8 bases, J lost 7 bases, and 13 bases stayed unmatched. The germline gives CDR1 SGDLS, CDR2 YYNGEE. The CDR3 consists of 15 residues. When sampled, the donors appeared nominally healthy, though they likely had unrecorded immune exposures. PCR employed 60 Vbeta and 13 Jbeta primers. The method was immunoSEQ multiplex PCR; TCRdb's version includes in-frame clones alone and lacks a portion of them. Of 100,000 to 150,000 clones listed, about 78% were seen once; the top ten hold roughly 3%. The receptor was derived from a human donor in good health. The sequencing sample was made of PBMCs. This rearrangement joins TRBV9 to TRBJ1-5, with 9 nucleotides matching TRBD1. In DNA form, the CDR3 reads TGTGCCAGAGGAGAAACGACAGGGGGAACACAGCCCCAGCATTTT. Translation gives CARGETTGGTQPQHF.